The source of this TCR beta chain is a study of molecular identifiers for immune sequencing clone quantification. Study-level points and caveats: Jurkat TCR RNA that was spiked in from one cell was reportedly detectable among 750,000 to 1,000,000 naive cells. In naive cells, clones above 20 RNA copies held under 1% of molecules, whereas in effector cells they held over 97%.

TCRdb re-derived calls from the PCR reads in MiXCR, one entry per CDR3 protein. The sample lists some 650,000 distinct CDR3 sequences, about 20% occurring once. There are many counts of this clonotype. Its specificity is unknown. The germline V and J ends were trimmed by 3 bases and 6 bases, with 14 bases remaining between them. The germline V gene encodes CDR1 SEHNR and CDR2 FQNEAQ (reference sequence). The CDR3 extends over 15 amino acids. The chain has TRBV7-9 and TRBJ2-2; D may be TRBD1 or TRBD2 (5 bases each). Sample: naive CD8+ T cells from blood, with Jurkat cell RNA spiked in. Subset of the sample: FACS-sorted CD8+CD4-CCR7+CD45RA+ naive T cells. This receptor was taken from a human donor in good health. Some libraries in this study had Jurkat cell RNA spiked in. CDR3 protein: CASSFPARGPGELFF. CDR3 bases: TGTGCCAGCAGCTTTCCCGCACGGGGCCCCGGGGAGCTGTTTTTT.